The entry below describes one T cell receptor beta chain. Its antigen is not known. The data are from a study of cytomegalovirus exposure and HLA in healthy donors. Study-wide context: Around 89 million unique TCRs from HLA-typed donors made up an early data release.

The ends lost 4 bases at V and 8 bases at J; junction bases unmatched: 6. The germline CDR1 and CDR2 sequences are SGHRS and YFSETQ. CDR3 length equals 15 residues. The PCR used 60 Vbeta and 13 Jbeta primers. Generated by immunoSEQ multiplex PCR, the TCRdb table keeps only in-frame clones and is missing some. The sample shows tens of thousands of clones, approximately 89% of them seen only once. Findings of the study overall: An analysis done earlier found most TCR beta V segments productive about 87% or about 30% of the time. Reported performance of the classifier showed diagnosis of cytomegalovirus status with high specificity and sensitivity.

Sequenced input: PBMCs. The TCR sequence derives from a young man in good health and CMV-seropositive. This chain links TRBV5-1 with TRBJ1-4; 12 bases align to TRBD1. The CDR3 region is CASSGGTGGAEKLFF. The CDR3 DNA sequence: TGCGCCAGCAGCGGGGGGACAGGGGGCGCGGAAAAACTGTTTTTT.